These 28 T cell receptor beta chains came from one sample sequenced in a study of blood T cell repertoires in COVID-19. Data came from immunoSEQ multiplex PCR; TCRdb stores just in-frame clones and leaves some out. The sample consists of some 180,000 clones, about 86% of them appearing once. The sample consisted of peripheral blood. The receptors stem from a man between 65 and 80 years old with active or convalescent COVID-19.

The chain couples TRBV5-6 to TRBJ1-2, with D possibly matching TRBD1 (6 bases). The V gene lost 4 bases and the J gene lost 5 bases, with 9 bases spanning the gap. Germline loops: CDR1 SGHDT, CDR2 YYEEEE. The CDR3 is made up of 12 amino acids. For the CDR3, the DNA is TGTGCCAGCAGCACCGGACAGTATGGCTACACCTTC. It translates to CASSTGQYGYTF.

The chain carries TRBV6-5 and TRBJ2-3; TRBD2 is a possible D gene (5 bases). CDR3 size: 15 residues. CDR1 is MNHEY and CDR2 is SVGAGI in the germline V gene. V was cut by 0 bases and J by 2 bases, with 9 bases left in between. The CDR3 coding sequence is TGTGCCAGCAGTTACTCGAGGCTAGCCACAGATACGCAGTATTTT. Amino acids: CASSYSRLATDTQYF.

V gene TRBV30 combines with J gene TRBJ1-3; TRBD1 is a possible D gene (5 bases). Germline CDR1 and CDR2: GTSNPN and SVGIG (reference sequence). CDR3 length: 16 residues. V lost 2 bases, J lost 0 bases, and 14 bases lay in between. The CDR3: CAWSYQTALSGNTIYF. CDR3 sequence (DNA): TGTGCCTGGAGTTATCAGACAGCTCTCTCTGGAAACACCATATATTTT.

This rearrangement joins TRBV10-3 to TRBJ2-3; 8 nucleotides agree with TRBD2. Germline V CDR1 and CDR2: ENHRY, SYGVKD. There are 16 residues in the CDR3. Germline trimming cut 2 bases from V and 3 bases from J; bases unmatched to any gene: 7. The CDR3 loop is CAISELPGLGTDTQYF. CDR3 nucleotide sequence: TGTGCCATCAGTGAGCTCCCGGGACTAGGGACAGATACGCAGTATTTT.

This chain uses TRBV4-3 with TRBJ1-2; D unclear. Germline V gene lookup returns CDR1 LGHNA and CDR2 YSLEER. The CDR3 runs 15 residues. V was cut by 0 bases and J by 4 bases, with 12 bases left in between. The CDR3 DNA reads as TGCGCCAGCAGCCAAGAGGAGGGCGTCACCTATGGCTACACCTTC. It encodes CASSQEEGVTYGYTF.

V and J are TRBV6-2 or TRBV6-3 and TRBJ1-1, with 12 bases aligning to TRBD1. The CDR3 runs to 16 residues. Germline assignment: CDR1 MNHEY and CDR2 SVGEGT. The J segment lost 3 bases and the V segment lost 5 bases, leaving 7 bases of the junction unmatched. CDR3 region: CASSTRGQGAYTEAFF. CDR3 nucleotide sequence: TGTGCCAGCAGTACTCGGGGACAGGGGGCCTACACTGAAGCTTTCTTT.

This clone was recorded only once. The chain carries TRBV6-5 and TRBJ1-1, with a weak D call TRBD1 (5 bases). The germline V gene has CDR1 MNHEY and CDR2 SVGAGI. The CDR3 has 15 residues. The V end was cut by 2 bases, the J end by 0 bases, with 10 bases between. CDR3 residues: CASSYSGHMNTEAFF. The CDR3 nucleotides are TGTGCCAGCAGTTACAGTGGACACATGAACACTGAAGCTTTCTTT.

This rearrangement joins TRBV13 to TRBJ1-1; 9 bases are a match to TRBD1. J was trimmed by 5 bases and V by 5 bases; bases with no gene match: 9. Germline CDR1 reads PRHDT; CDR2 reads FYEKMQ (reference sequence). CDR3 length: 15 amino acids. The chain's CDR3 is CASSTRTGVGTEAFF. The CDR3 DNA is TGTGCCAGCAGCACCCGGACAGGGGTGGGAACTGAAGCTTTCTTT. Together with reference TRBV13 and TRBJ1-1, the CDR3 gives the full variable domain: AAGVIQSPRHLIKEKRETATLKCYPIPRHDTVYWYQQGPGQDPQFLISFYEKMQSDKGSIPDRFSAQQFSDYHSELNMSSLELGDSALYFCASSTRTGVGTEAFFGQGTRLTVV.

The rearrangement joins TRBV5-4 to TRBJ2-3, with TRBD2 matching 12 bases. The CDR3 has 18 amino acids. Germline V gene lookup returns CDR1 SGHNT and CDR2 YYREEE (reference sequence). The V segment lost 4 bases and the J segment 5 bases; nucleotides outside the gene matches: 14. This chain's CDR3 is CASSLLISSGGAVDTQYF. As DNA, the CDR3 is TGTGCCAGCAGCCTCTTAATATCTAGCGGGGGGGCTGTAGATACGCAGTATTTT.

The chain employs TRBV3-1 (or the pseudogene TRBV3-2) and TRBJ2-1, with 9 bases aligning to TRBD2. Germline V gene sequence: CDR1 LGHDT, CDR2 YNNKEL (reference sequence). The V segment lost 3 bases and the J segment 1 base; nucleotides outside the gene matches: 4. This CDR3 is built from 16 residues. CDR3 sequence reads: CASSHQAGGSYNEQFF. Written as DNA, the CDR3 is TGTGCCAGCAGCCATCAAGCGGGAGGATCCTACAATGAGCAGTTCTTC.

The rearrangement links TRBV12-5 to TRBJ2-7; 9 bases align to TRBD1. The CDR3 runs to 14 residues. Germline V CDR1 and CDR2: LGHNT, FRNRAP. Trimming at V came to 7 bases and at J to 5 bases, leaving 9 bases not matched to a gene. The CDR3: CASALDRGRNEQYF. The DNA of the CDR3 is TGTGCTAGTGCCTTGGACAGGGGTAGGAACGAGCAGTACTTC.

The CDR3 region is CASSRDTNSPLHF. The CDR3 bases are TGTGCCAGCAGCCGGGACACTAATTCACCCCTCCACTTT. This chain uses TRBV7-6 with TRBJ1-6; maybe TRBD1 (6 bases). From germline, CDR1 is SGHVS and CDR2 FNYEAQ. CDR3 length: 13 amino acids. Trimming cost V 5 bases and J 6 bases, with 8 bases left between them.

The chain carries TRBV7-2 and TRBJ2-7, with 9 bases that match TRBD1. Germline CDR1 and CDR2: SGHTA and FQGNSA. The CDR3 sequence is 14 residues long. After removal of 5 bases from V and 3 bases from J, the junction contained 5 bases not matched to a gene. The CDR3 loop reads CASSTGQGSYEQYF. The CDR3 nucleotides read TGTGCCAGCAGCACGGGACAGGGTAGCTACGAGCAGTACTTC.

This clone came up once. The chain joins TRBV18 to TRBJ1-1; D not certain. CDR1 is KGHSH, CDR2 LQKENI, per germline. This CDR3 comprises 16 residues. Trimming took 0 bases from V and 7 from J, leaving 18 bases between them. The CDR3 bases are TGTGCCAGCTCACCACCGGGCAGCCGGCGCGAGCATGAAGCTTTCTTT. Translated, it gives CASSPPGSRREHEAFF. Drawing the rest from reference TRBV18 and TRBJ1-1, the complete variable domain is NAGVMQNPRHLVRRRGQEARLRCSPMKGHSHVYWYRQLPEEGLKFMVYLQKENIIDESGMPKERFSAEFPKEGPSILRIQQVVRGDSAAYFCASSPPGSRREHEAFFGQGTRLTVV.

The rearrangement links TRBV2 to TRBJ1-5; no clear D. Trimming shortened V by 0 bases and J by 0 bases, and 9 bases separated the two germline ends. Germline V gene lookup returns CDR1 SNHLY and CDR2 FYNNEI. CDR3 length: 16 amino acids. The CDR3 sequence: CASSEARGISNQPQHF. The CDR3 coding sequence is TGTGCCAGCAGTGAAGCCCGCGGAATTAGCAATCAGCCCCAGCATTTT.

In its sample, this clone was seen once. The chain uses TRBV9 and TRBJ2-2, with 12 bases that match TRBD2. The V and J ends lost 1 base and 13 bases, in that order; junction bases with no gene match: 11. This CDR3 has 16 amino acids. Germline CDR1 reads SGDLS; CDR2 reads YYNGEE. The chain's CDR3 is CASSVTTSGSRGPLFF. The CDR3 coding sequence is TGTGCCAGCAGCGTAACGACTAGCGGGAGTCGAGGTCCGCTGTTTTTT.

The genes are TRBV5-5 and TRBJ2-2; D is possibly TRBD2 (5 bases). The CDR3 sequence is 15 residues long. Germline V gene lookup returns CDR1 SGHKS and CDR2 YYEKEE (reference sequence). With 3 bases removed from V and 3 bases from J, the gap between germline ends came to 12 bases. Written as DNA, the CDR3 is TGTGCCAGCAGCTCGTCGGGGTTGGACACCGGGGAGCTGTTTTTT. Translating it yields CASSSSGLDTGELFF.

This chain joins TRBV4-1 and TRBJ2-2, with 10 bases that match TRBD1. This CDR3 has 16 residues. CDR1 and CDR2 (germline): MGHRA, YSYEKL. V lost 1 base to trimming and J lost 4 bases; unmatched junction nucleotides: 3. The CDR3 loop reads CASSQVGTGATGELFF. The DNA for the CDR3 is TGCGCCAGCAGCCAAGTGGGGACAGGGGCCACCGGGGAGCTGTTTTTT.

This clone showed up many times. The chain combines TRBV4-3 with TRBJ2-1; 10 bases are a match to TRBD2. The J segment lost 4 bases and the V segment lost 5 bases, leaving 8 bases of the junction unmatched. CDR3 length equals 16 residues. From germline, CDR1 is LGHNA and CDR2 YSLEER. The chain's CDR3 is CASSYRRTSGYNEQFF. CDR3 nucleotides: TGCGCCAGCAGCTACCGTCGGACTAGCGGTTACAATGAGCAGTTCTTC.

This clone came up once. The rearrangement links TRBV2 to TRBJ2-2; TRBD1 agrees at 7 bases. V dropped 7 bases and J dropped 0; count of bases not matched to a gene: 5. This CDR3 has 15 amino acids. Per the germline V gene, CDR1 is SNHLY and CDR2 is FYNNEI. CDR3 DNA: TGTGCCAGCAACAGGGGTTGGACGAACACCGGGGAGCTGTTTTTT. It encodes CASNRGWTNTGELFF.

The chain couples TRBV10-2 to TRBJ1-1; 10 bases agree with TRBD1. Losses at the gene ends were 8 bases for V and 6 bases for J; bases not matched to a gene: 6. Germline CDR1 is WSHSY and CDR2 is SAAADI. This CDR3 is 13 amino acids long. The CDR3 is CASHRQGASEAFF. CDR3 bases: TGCGCCAGCCACCGACAGGGGGCCTCTGAAGCTTTCTTT.

The chain is built from TRBV7-3 and TRBJ2-5; 8 nucleotides align to TRBD2. V shed 2 bases and J 4 bases; nucleotides not matched to a gene: 6. Germline assignment: CDR1 SGHTA and CDR2 FQGTGA. CDR3 size: 15 residues. CDR3 nucleotides: TGTGCCAGCAGCTTATACGGGAGGGCGGGAGAGACCCAGTACTTC. Translation: CASSLYGRAGETQYF.

The chain recombines TRBV28 with TRBJ2-4; 8 bases map to TRBD1. V dropped 6 bases and J dropped 1; count of bases not matched to a gene: 14. From germline, CDR1 is MDHEN and CDR2 SYDVKM. This CDR3 spans 18 amino acids. The CDR3 region is CASRQMDRADDAKNIQYF. The CDR3 nucleotides are TGTGCCAGCAGGCAAATGGACAGGGCAGACGACGCCAAAAACATTCAGTACTTC.

The chain couples TRBV6-6 to TRBJ1-5; TRBD1 matches at 7 bases. J lost 7 bases, V lost 2 bases, and 8 bases had no gene match. The germline V gene has CDR1 MNHNY and CDR2 SVGAGI (reference sequence). The CDR3 is 15 amino acids. CDR3 in DNA: TGTGCCAGCAGTTACGGACAACAGGGGCGGCAGCCCCAGCATTTT. As protein: CASSYGQQGRQPQHF.

The genes are TRBV9 and TRBJ1-4; 10 nucleotides line up with TRBD1. This CDR3 has 15 residues. Germline trimming cut 4 bases from V and 5 bases from J; bases unmatched to any gene: 5. CDR1 is SGDLS, CDR2 YYNGEE, per germline. DNA of the CDR3: TGTGCCAGCAGCCCCAGGGACAGGGGAAATGAAAAACTGTTTTTT. Translation: CASSPRDRGNEKLFF.

This rearrangement joins TRBV7-9 to TRBJ1-2; D uncertain. The CDR3 covers 13 residues. Germline V lookup: CDR1 SEHNR, CDR2 FQNEAQ (reference sequence). The V end was cut by 5 bases, the J end by 2 bases, with 9 bases between. CDR3 sequence: CASSPDTNYGYTF. The CDR3 DNA is TGTGCCAGCAGCCCTGACACCAACTATGGCTACACCTTC.

This rearrangement joins TRBV11-2 to TRBJ2-7; the D gene is possibly TRBD1 (6 bases). Trimming pared 5 bases from V and 3 bases from J, leaving 17 bases between. The CDR3 extends over 15 amino acids. In germline, CDR1 is SGHAT, CDR2 FQNNGV. The CDR3 DNA is TGTGCCAGCAGCCACAGACAGGCCGGCTACTACGAGCAGTACTTC. Its protein is CASSHRQAGYYEQYF.

This rearrangement joins TRBV30 to TRBJ2-4; D not resolved. In germline, CDR1 is GTSNPN, CDR2 SVGIG (reference sequence). Between the trimmed V and J ends, which lost 0 bases and 8 bases, there was a span of 11 bases. The CDR3 is 13 residues long. This CDR3 reads CAWSVPNTYIQYF. The CDR3 DNA reads TGTGCCTGGAGTGTACCCAACACATACATTCAGTACTTC. The full variable domain, in which reference TRBV30 and TRBJ2-4 provide the parts outside the CDR3, is SQTIHQWPATLVQPVGSPLSLECTVEGTSNPNLYWYRQAAGRGLQLLFYSVGIGQISSEVPQNLSASRPQDRQFILSSKKLLLSDSGFYLCAWSVPNTYIQYFGAGTRLSVL.